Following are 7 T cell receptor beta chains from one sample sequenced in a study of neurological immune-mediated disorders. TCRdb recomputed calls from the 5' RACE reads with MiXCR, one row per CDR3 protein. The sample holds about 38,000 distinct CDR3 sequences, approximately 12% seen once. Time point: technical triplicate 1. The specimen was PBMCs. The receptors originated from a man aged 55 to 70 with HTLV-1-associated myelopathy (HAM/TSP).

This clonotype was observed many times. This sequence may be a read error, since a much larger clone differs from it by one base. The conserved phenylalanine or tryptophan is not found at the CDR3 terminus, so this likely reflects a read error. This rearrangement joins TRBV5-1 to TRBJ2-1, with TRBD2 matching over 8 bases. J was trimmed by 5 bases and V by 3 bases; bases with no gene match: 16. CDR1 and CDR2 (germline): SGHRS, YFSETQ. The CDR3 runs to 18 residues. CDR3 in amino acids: CASSWALQRGGRNNEQFI. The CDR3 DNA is TGCGCCAGCAGCTGGGCCCTCCAGAGGGGCGGGAGGAACAATGAGCAGTTCATC.

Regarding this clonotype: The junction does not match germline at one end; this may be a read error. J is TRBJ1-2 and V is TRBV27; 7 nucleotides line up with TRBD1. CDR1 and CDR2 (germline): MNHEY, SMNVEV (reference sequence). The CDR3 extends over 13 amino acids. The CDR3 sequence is CTSKTEGGYGYTF. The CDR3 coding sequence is TGTACCAGCAAGACCGAAGGGGGCTACGGCTACACCTTC.

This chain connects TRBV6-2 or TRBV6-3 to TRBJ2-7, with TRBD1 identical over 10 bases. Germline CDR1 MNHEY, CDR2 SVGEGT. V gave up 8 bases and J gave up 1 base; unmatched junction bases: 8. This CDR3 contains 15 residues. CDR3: CASPWTGGGSYEQYF. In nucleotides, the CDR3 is TGTGCCAGCCCGTGGACAGGGGGAGGATCCTACGAGCAGTACTTC.

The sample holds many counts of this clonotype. The DNA of the CDR3 is TGTGCCAGCAGCGAATGGACTAGCGGGAGAGACAATGAGCAGTTCTTC. It is translated as CASSEWTSGRDNEQFF. This chain connects TRBV7-9 to TRBJ2-1, with 13 bases matching TRBD2. This CDR3 comprises 16 residues. CDR1 is SEHNR, CDR2 FQNEAQ, per germline (reference sequence). The J segment lost 5 bases and the V segment lost 5 bases, leaving 6 bases of the junction unmatched. The full variable domain, with the rest looked up from reference TRBV7-9 and TRBJ2-1, is DTGVSQNPRHKITKRGQNVTFRCDPISEHNRLYWYRQTLGQGPEFLTYFQNEAQLEKSRLLSDRFSAERPKGSFSTLEIQRTEQGDSAMYLCASSEWTSGRDNEQFFGPGTRLTVL.

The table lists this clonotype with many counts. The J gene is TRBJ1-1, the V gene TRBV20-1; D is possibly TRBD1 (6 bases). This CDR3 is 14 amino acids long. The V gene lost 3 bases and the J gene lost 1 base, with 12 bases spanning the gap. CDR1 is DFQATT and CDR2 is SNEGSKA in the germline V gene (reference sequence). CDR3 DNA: TGCAGTGCTAGGGGGGCCTTTGGGAACACTGAAGCTTTCTTT. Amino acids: CSARGAFGNTEAFF.

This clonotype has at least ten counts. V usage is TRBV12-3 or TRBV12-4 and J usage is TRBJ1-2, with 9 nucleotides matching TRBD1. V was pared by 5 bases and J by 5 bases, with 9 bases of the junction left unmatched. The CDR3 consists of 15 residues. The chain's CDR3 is CASSPPGTGQYGYTF. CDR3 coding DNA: TGTGCCAGCAGTCCCCCCGGGACAGGGCAGTATGGCTACACCTTC.

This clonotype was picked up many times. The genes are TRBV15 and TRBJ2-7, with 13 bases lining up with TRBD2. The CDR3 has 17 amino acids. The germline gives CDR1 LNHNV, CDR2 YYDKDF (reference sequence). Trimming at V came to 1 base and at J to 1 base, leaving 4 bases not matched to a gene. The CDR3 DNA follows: TGTGCCACCAGCAGAGGGACTAGCGGGGGAACATCCTACGAGCAGTACTTC. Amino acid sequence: CATSRGTSGGTSYEQYF.